Below, one T cell receptor (beta chain) is given with its context. In the study's own analysis: Amplification of reference gene primers was used by the study to estimate nucleated cell counts. Clones were read by immunoSEQ multiplex PCR, and TCRdb kept only the in-frame ones, dropping some. V, J and clone size reflect that table, while D and trimming were determined from the DNA. The profile shows about 42,000 clones, about 85% of them singletons. The data were taken from a study of blood T cell repertoires in COVID-19. For the study at large: Both acute and convalescent COVID-19 samples were obtained from the United States, Italy and Spain.

Looked up from germline, CDR1 is MNHEY and CDR2 is SVGEGT. The CDR3 extends over 18 amino acids. V lost 6 bases to trimming and J lost 0 bases; unmatched junction nucleotides: 10. This chain links TRBV6-2 or TRBV6-3 with TRBJ1-6, with 8 bases lining up with TRBD1. Specimen: peripheral blood. The TCR originated in a human donor in a cohort sampled during active COVID-19. CDR3 region: CASSLDRGLSSYNSPLHF. The CDR3 DNA sequence: TGTGCCAGCAGCCTCGACAGGGGATTAAGCTCCTATAATTCACCCCTCCACTTT.